This TCR beta chain derives from a study of patients and donors after allogeneic stem cell transplantation (dated by TCRdb to between 2020 and 2021). The germline V gene (reference sequence) specifies LGHDT as CDR1 and YNNKEL as CDR2. V is reduced by 1 base and J by 5 bases, leaving a spacing of 18 bases between them. Including the terminal cysteine and phenylalanine, the CDR3 comprises 16 residues. Only the CDR3 region is kept as DNA, spanning 48 bases read in frame from base 1. Library creation used RT-PCR. Data came from a NextSeq 550. The raw public data were reprocessed by TCRdb itself: fastp quality trimming at Q25, MiXCR clonotype calling, in-frame beta chains only. Each CDR3 protein appears once, grouped with its most common genes and DNA. This sample has about 160,000 distinct CDR3 sequences in its table, and approximately 30% of those were observed once. The biggest ten clones account for less than 3.5% of the sample.

This clonotype has a handful of counts. This receptor's antigen is unknown. Qualities for individual bases were not recorded, and no much larger clone is one base off. The TCR originated in a human donor who was either an allogeneic HSCT recipient or a stem cell or donor lymphocyte infusion donor (not recorded which). It is not recorded whose cells these are; they may come from a transplant donor. The chain is made from TRBV3-1 and TRBJ2-7; a weak D assignment points to TRBD2 (6 bases agree). The sequencing input was blood, either unsorted or a sorted T cell fraction (not recorded which). The nucleotide sequence is TGTGCCAGCAGCCAAGCCGGCGTCGGGAGCATACACGAGCAGTACTTC. It is translated as CASSQAGVGSIHEQYF.